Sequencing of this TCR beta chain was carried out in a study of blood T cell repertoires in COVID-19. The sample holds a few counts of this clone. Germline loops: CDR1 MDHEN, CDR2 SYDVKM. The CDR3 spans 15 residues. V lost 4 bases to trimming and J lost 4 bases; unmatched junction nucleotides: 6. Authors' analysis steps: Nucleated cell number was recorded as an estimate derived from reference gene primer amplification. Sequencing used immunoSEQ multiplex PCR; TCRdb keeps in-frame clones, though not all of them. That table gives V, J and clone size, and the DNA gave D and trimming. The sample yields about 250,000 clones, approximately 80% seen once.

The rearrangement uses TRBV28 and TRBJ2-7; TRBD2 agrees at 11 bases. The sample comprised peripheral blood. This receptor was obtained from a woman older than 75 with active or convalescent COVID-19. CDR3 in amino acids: CASSSGLAEIYEQYF. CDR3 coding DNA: TGTGCCAGCAGTTCGGGACTAGCGGAGATATACGAGCAGTACTTC.